Reported below is one T cell receptor (beta chain). Its antigen is as yet unknown. The germline gene is not matched at one end of the junction; a read error may be the cause. This sample was taken from a study of cytomegalovirus exposure and HLA in healthy donors. The PCR made use of 60 Vbeta and 13 Jbeta primers. Generated by immunoSEQ multiplex PCR, the TCRdb table keeps only in-frame clones and is missing some. The data hold 95,000 to 150,000 clones, with about 73% observed a single time. General study results and limits: Across HLA loci, a later analysis found differing TCR association rates, with DRB1 most and HLA-C fewest. The study listed approximately 160 cytomegalovirus-associated TCR beta chains. A highly shared variant cluster was judged a likely technical artifact.

Input material: PBMCs. The TCR sequence derives from a woman between 35 and 50 years old in good health and CMV-seronegative.

The CDR3 region is CSSSPPGRGGFNEQYF. The CDR3 nucleotides read TGTTCCAGCAGCCCACCCGGTCGGGGGGGTTTCAACGAGCAGTACTTC. The chain recombines TRBV7-9 with TRBJ2-7, with 8 bases aligning to TRBD2. This CDR3 has 16 residues. Germline V lookup: CDR1 SEHNR, CDR2 FQNEAQ (reference sequence).